The clone carrying this T cell receptor (beta chain) was recorded once. Antigen unknown. This entry comes from a study of cytomegalovirus exposure and HLA in healthy donors. Study results and limitations: Subsequent analysis found a tendency for first-cohort TCR clusters to co-occur within the 95 to 150 validation repertoires. Reportedly, diagnosis of cytomegalovirus status by the classifier showed high specificity and sensitivity.

Assay used: immunoSEQ multiplex PCR; TCRdb lists only in-frame clones, some missing. The repertoire holds 150,000 to 200,000 clones, with 91% as singletons. Deletions cut 7 bases from V and 0 bases from J, with 21 bases between. Germline CDR1 MNHEY, CDR2 SMNVEV (reference sequence). This CDR3 has 18 amino acids. The sample was PBMCs. V gene TRBV27 combines with J gene TRBJ2-2; the D gene is possibly TRBD2 (5 bases). This sequence was found in a young woman in good health and CMV-seropositive. Here the CDR3 DNA reads TGTGCCAGCACCCATTATACGGGGTCGAGATCGAACACCGGGGAGCTGTTTTTT. Protein sequence: CASTHYTGSRSNTGELFF.